This record concerns one T cell receptor (beta chain) sequence. Produced via immunoSEQ multiplex PCR; TCRdb's table is partial and in-frame only. The profile shows 250,000 to 300,000 clones, around 88% of them singletons. The sample is drawn from a study of blood T cell repertoires in COVID-19. The V gene's germline CDR1 is SGHNT and CDR2 YYREEE (reference sequence). Trimming left V 3 bases short and J 5 bases short, with 6 bases between. The CDR3 totals 12 residues. The material sequenced was peripheral blood. The receptor was derived from a woman between 65 and 79 years old with COVID-19, enrolled during active disease. The V call is TRBV5-4, the J call TRBJ2-1; no definite D call. As DNA, the CDR3 is TGTGCCAGCAGCTCGGTCAACAATGAGCAGTTCTTC. This sequence encodes CASSSVNNEQFF.